Ten or more counts support the clone carrying this T cell receptor beta chain. The antigen remains undetermined. The data are from a study of response to subunit inactivated influenza vaccine. TCRdb called the RT-PCR reads again in MiXCR, with one record for every CDR3 protein. The sample has about 530,000 distinct CDR3 sequences, under 15% seen once. Germline lookup yields CDR1 MNHEY and CDR2 SMNVEV (reference sequence). The CDR3 is made up of 14 amino acids. V lost 5 bases, J lost 1 base, and 12 bases lay in between. Study outcomes and limitations: The authors suggested that every seasonal influenza vaccination recruits few new T cells.

The chain carries TRBV27 and TRBJ2-7; D might be TRBD1 (6 bases). The receptor was isolated from a man between 50 and 59 years old who received an inactivated influenza vaccine. The starting material was PBMCs from blood, obtained roughly 47 days after vaccination. CDR3 region: CASSARGSSYEQYF. CDR3 nucleotides: TGTGCCAGCAGTGCCAGGGGCAGTTCCTACGAGCAGTACTTC.